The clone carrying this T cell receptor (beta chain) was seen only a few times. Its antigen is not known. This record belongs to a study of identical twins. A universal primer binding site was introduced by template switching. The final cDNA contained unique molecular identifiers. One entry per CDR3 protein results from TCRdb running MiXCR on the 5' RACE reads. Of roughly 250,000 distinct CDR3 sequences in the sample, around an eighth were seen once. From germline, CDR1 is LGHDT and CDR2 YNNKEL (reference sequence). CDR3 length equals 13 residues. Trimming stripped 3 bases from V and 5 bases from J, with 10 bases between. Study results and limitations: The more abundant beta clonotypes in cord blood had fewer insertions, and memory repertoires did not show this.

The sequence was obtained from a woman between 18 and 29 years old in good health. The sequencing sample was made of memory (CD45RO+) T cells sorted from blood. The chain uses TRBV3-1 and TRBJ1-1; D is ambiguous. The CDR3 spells CASSQVPITEAFF. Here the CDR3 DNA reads TGTGCCAGCAGCCAGGTGCCGATTACTGAAGCTTTCTTT.